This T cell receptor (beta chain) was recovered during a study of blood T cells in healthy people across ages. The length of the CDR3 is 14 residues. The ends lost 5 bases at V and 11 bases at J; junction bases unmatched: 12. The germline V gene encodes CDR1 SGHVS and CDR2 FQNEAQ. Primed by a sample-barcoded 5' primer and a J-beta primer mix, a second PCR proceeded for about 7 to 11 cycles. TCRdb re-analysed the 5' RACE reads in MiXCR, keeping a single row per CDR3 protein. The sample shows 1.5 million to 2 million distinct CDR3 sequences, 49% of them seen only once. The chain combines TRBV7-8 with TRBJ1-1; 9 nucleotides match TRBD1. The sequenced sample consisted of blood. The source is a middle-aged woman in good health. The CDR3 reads CASSPLDRGEWAFF. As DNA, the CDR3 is TGTGCCAGCAGCCCCCTGGACAGGGGAGAATGGGCTTTCTTT.